This passage covers 20 T cell receptor beta chains from one sample sequenced in a study of cytomegalovirus exposure and HLA in healthy donors. PCR primers comprised 60 Vbeta and 13 Jbeta primers. Clones were read by immunoSEQ multiplex PCR, and TCRdb kept only the in-frame ones, dropping some. In the table there are 69,000 or so clones, about 70% of which are singletons. Specimen: PBMCs. These receptors originate from a man aged 18 to 29 in good health and CMV-seronegative.

The rearrangement links TRBV2 to TRBJ1-5; D is possibly TRBD1 (5 bases). Trimming left V 4 bases short and J 2 bases short, with 15 bases between. The CDR3 runs 16 residues. The V gene's germline CDR1 is SNHLY and CDR2 FYNNEI. The CDR3 DNA is TGTGCCAGCAGTGCTTTTCGGGGGGACGGCAATCAGCCCCAGCATTTT. Translating it yields CASSAFRGDGNQPQHF.

V gene TRBV10-3 combines with J gene TRBJ1-6; no definite D call. Trimming cost V 2 bases and J 8 bases, with 7 bases left between them. Per germline, CDR1 ENHRY and CDR2 SYGVKD. This CDR3 has 13 residues. The CDR3 bases are TGTGCCATCAGTGAGAATCGGGATTCACCCCTCCACTTT. Translation gives CAISENRDSPLHF.

The chain uses TRBV14 and TRBJ1-1; tentative D call: TRBD1 (6 bases). V was shortened by 4 bases and J by 5 bases, with 11 bases between the two germline ends. The length of the CDR3 is 13 residues. From germline, CDR1 is SGHDN and CDR2 FVKESK. CDR3 nucleotides: TGTGCCAGCAGCCTCGACAGGTTAACTGAAGCTTTCTTT. It encodes CASSLDRLTEAFF.

The chain has TRBV4-2 and TRBJ1-1; no firm D call. Looked up from germline, CDR1 is LGHNA and CDR2 is YNFKEQ. The CDR3 sequence is 13 residues long. Trimming cost V 4 bases and J 1 base, with 7 bases left between them. Written as DNA, the CDR3 is TGTGCCAGCAGCCTGAGGCGGAACACTGAAGCTTTCTTT. Encoded protein: CASSLRRNTEAFF.

The V gene is TRBV6-1, the J gene TRBJ1-2; possible D gene TRBD1, 5 bases. Trimming shortened V by 8 bases and J by 4 bases, and 11 bases separated the two germline ends. The CDR3 length is 12 residues. Per the germline V gene, CDR1 is MNHNS and CDR2 is SASEGT. DNA of the CDR3: TGTGCCAGCCTCACAGGCCCCTATGGCTACACCTTC. Protein product: CASLTGPYGYTF.

This clone was counted only a few times. The chain has TRBV5-1 and TRBJ1-4; 7 bases are shared with TRBD1. The trim removed 4 bases at V and 3 bases at J, leaving 3 bases unmatched. Germline V gene lookup returns CDR1 SGHRS and CDR2 YFSETQ. The CDR3 is 14 residues long. CDR3 DNA sequence: TGCGCCAGCAGCCCGACAGGGCCTAATGAAAAACTGTTTTTT. Translating gives CASSPTGPNEKLFF.

This chain links TRBV5-1 with TRBJ1-2; D might be TRBD1 (5 bases). Trimming shortened V by 0 bases and J by 1 base, and 10 bases separated the two germline ends. CDR1 and CDR2 (germline): SGHRS, YFSETQ. The CDR3 contains 15 residues. CDR3 in amino acids: CASSLGGGVNYGYTF. CDR3 DNA: TGCGCCAGCAGCTTGGGGGGGGGAGTTAACTATGGCTACACCTTC.

This CDR3 reads CASSPTGGGYTF. The CDR3 DNA reads as TGTGCCAGCAGCCCGACAGGGGGTGGCTACACCTTC. The genes are TRBV2 and TRBJ1-2, with 9 bases lining up with TRBD1. CDR3 length: 12 residues. Trimming cost V 6 bases and J 7 bases; bases outside gene matches: 3. Germline loops: CDR1 SNHLY, CDR2 FYNNEI.

CDR3 DNA: TGCGCCAGCAGCCATAGGACAGGGCGAAGCTCCTACGAGCAGTACTTC. Amino acids: CASSHRTGRSSYEQYF. The rearrangement joins TRBV5-1 to TRBJ2-7; TRBD1 aligns across 8 bases. The germline V gene has CDR1 SGHRS and CDR2 YFSETQ. J was trimmed by 0 bases and V by 4 bases; bases with no gene match: 9. CDR3 length equals 16 residues.

A word on this clone: An end of the junction does not agree with germline; a read error may underlie this. The rearrangement uses TRBV7-8 and TRBJ1-1, with TRBD1 matching 7 bases. Germline CDR1 reads SGHVS; CDR2 reads FQNEAQ. The CDR3 covers 14 residues. CDR3 amino acids: CASMSPGGNAEAFF. Here the CDR3 DNA reads TGTGCCAGCATGAGCCCAGGGGGGAACGCTGAAGCTTTCTTT.

In its sample, this clone was seen once. The rearrangement links TRBV18 to TRBJ1-6; D is uncertain. Germline CDR1 reads KGHSH; CDR2 reads LQKENI. Trimming pared 1 base from V and 5 bases from J, leaving 9 bases between. The CDR3 sequence is 15 residues long. This CDR3 is CASSPRAIDNSPLHF. The CDR3 nucleotides are TGTGCCAGCTCACCACGGGCCATTGATAATTCACCCCTCCACTTT.

The chain uses TRBV4-2 and TRBJ2-3, with TRBD2 identical over 10 bases. CDR1 and CDR2 (germline): LGHNA, YNFKEQ. J gave up 2 bases and V 6 bases, and 11 bases lay outside the gene matches. This CDR3 region has 17 residues. The CDR3 nucleotides read TGTGCCAGCAGTCTTAGGAGAAGCGGGGGGGCCACAGATACGCAGTATTTT. It yields the protein CASSLRRSGGATDTQYF.

The V call is TRBV14, the J call TRBJ1-1, with D uncertain. V lost 1 base and J lost 3, with 12 bases in between. The germline V gene has CDR1 SGHDN and CDR2 FVKESK. CDR3 size: 15 residues. The CDR3 region is CASSQVTGIYTEAFF. DNA of the CDR3: TGTGCCAGCAGCCAAGTGACCGGGATTTACACTGAAGCTTTCTTT. The full variable domain, rest sourced from reference TRBV14 and TRBJ1-1, is EAGVTQFPSHSVIEKGQTVTLRCDPISGHDNLYWYRRVMGKEIKFLLHFVKESKQDESGMPNNRFLAERTGGTYSTLKVQPAELEDSGVYFCASSQVTGIYTEAFFGQGTRLTVV.

This clone was found a few times. Other DNA sequences of this sample code for an identical CDR3. The chain joins TRBV28 to TRBJ1-5, with a weak D call TRBD1 (6 bases). The length of the CDR3 is 15 residues. Looked up from germline, CDR1 is MDHEN and CDR2 is SYDVKM. V lost 2 bases and J lost 3, with 11 bases in between. CDR3 DNA: TGTGCCAGCAGTTTACGGCAGGGGTTCAATCAGCCCCAGCATTTT. Protein: CASSLRQGFNQPQHF.

The genes are TRBV19 and TRBJ2-2; the D gene is possibly TRBD1 (6 bases). CDR3 length equals 14 residues. Trimming cost V 6 bases and J 3 bases, with 11 bases left between them. Germline CDR1 and CDR2: LNHDA and SQIVND (reference sequence). The DNA for the CDR3 is TGTGCCAGTAGCGGACAGATAGACACCGGGGAGCTGTTTTTT. This codes for CASSGQIDTGELFF.

J is TRBJ2-7 and V is TRBV10-3; 9 positions agree with TRBD1. The CDR3 has 17 residues. V was pared by 0 bases and J by 4 bases, with 10 bases of the junction left unmatched. Germline CDR1 and CDR2: ENHRY and SYGVKD. CDR3 DNA sequence: TGTGCCATCAGTGAGTCCGCGTTGAGGGACAGGGTGTACGAGCAGTACTTC. Amino acid sequence: CAISESALRDRVYEQYF.

V usage is TRBV7-3 and J usage is TRBJ2-1; 9 positions match TRBD2. The CDR3 has 15 residues. Germline lookup yields CDR1 SGHTA and CDR2 FQGTGA. The V gene end was trimmed by 4 bases and the J gene end by 8 bases; junction bases not matched to a gene: 9. The CDR3 DNA sequence: TGTGCCAGCAGCTCATCTAGCGGGGAGGCGTATGAGCAGTTCTTC. Residues: CASSSSSGEAYEQFF.

The V and J genes are TRBV7-8 and TRBJ2-3; D remains ambiguous. With 4 bases removed from V and 2 bases from J, the gap between germline ends came to 4 bases. The germline V gene encodes CDR1 SGHVS and CDR2 FQNEAQ. CDR3 size: 12 residues. CDR3 protein: CASSSYTDTQYF. The CDR3 region has the DNA TGTGCCAGCAGCTCCTACACAGATACGCAGTATTTT.

In this sample, this clone turned up a few times. This chain connects TRBV4-1 to TRBJ2-5; D uncertain. The V gene lost 2 bases and the J gene lost 5 bases, with 9 bases spanning the gap. From germline, CDR1 is MGHRA and CDR2 YSYEKL. This CDR3 is built from 13 residues. CDR3 sequence reads: CASSQPPGETQYF. The CDR3 nucleotides are TGCGCCAGCAGCCAACCCCCCGGGGAGACCCAGTACTTC.

DNA of the CDR3: TGCGCCAGCAGTGAGGCCGCGACAGGGTTGGATGAGCAGTTCTTC. Translating gives CASSEAATGLDEQFF. The gene calls are TRBV5-1 and TRBJ2-1, with 7 bases matching TRBD1. This CDR3 is 15 amino acids long. V lost 5 bases, J lost 8 bases, and 13 bases stayed unmatched. Germline assignment: CDR1 SGHRS and CDR2 YFSETQ.